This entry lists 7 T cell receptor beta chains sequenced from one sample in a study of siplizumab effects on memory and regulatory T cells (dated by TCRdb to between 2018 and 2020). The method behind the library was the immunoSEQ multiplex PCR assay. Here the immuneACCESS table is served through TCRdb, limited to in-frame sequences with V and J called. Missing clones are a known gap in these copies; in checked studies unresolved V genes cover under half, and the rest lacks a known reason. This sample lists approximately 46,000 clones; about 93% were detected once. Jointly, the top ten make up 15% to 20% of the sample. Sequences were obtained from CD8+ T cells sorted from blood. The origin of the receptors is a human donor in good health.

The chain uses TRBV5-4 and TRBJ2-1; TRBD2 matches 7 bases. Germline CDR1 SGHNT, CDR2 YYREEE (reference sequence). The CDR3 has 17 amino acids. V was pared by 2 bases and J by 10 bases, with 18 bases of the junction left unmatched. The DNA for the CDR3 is TGTGCCAGCAGCTTCAAACTTTTAGTGGGAGGGCCTCGGGAGCAGTTCTTC. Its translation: CASSFKLLVGGPREQFF.

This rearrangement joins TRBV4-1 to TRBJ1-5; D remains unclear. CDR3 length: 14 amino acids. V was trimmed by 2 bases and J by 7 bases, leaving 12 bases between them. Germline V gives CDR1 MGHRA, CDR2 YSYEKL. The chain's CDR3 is CASSQSEGNQPQHF. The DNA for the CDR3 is TGCGCCAGCAGCCAATCAGAGGGAAACCAGCCCCAGCATTTT.

The CDR3: CASSPGRTSIYEQYF. In DNA, the CDR3 is TGTGCCAGCAGCCCAGGCAGGACTTCGATTTACGAGCAGTACTTC. The chain uses TRBV5-4 and TRBJ2-7, with D possibly matching TRBD2 (5 bases). V lost 4 bases and J 4 bases, leaving 18 bases between the germline ends. Germline V gene lookup returns CDR1 SGHNT and CDR2 YYREEE (reference sequence). CDR3 length: 15 amino acids. The whole variable domain, remainder taken from reference TRBV5-4 and TRBJ2-7, is ETGVTQSPTHLIKTRGQQVTLRCSSQSGHNTVSWYQQALGQGPQFIFQYYREEENGRGNFPPRFSGLQFPNYSSELNVNALELDDSALYLCASSPGRTSIYEQYFGPGTRLTVT.

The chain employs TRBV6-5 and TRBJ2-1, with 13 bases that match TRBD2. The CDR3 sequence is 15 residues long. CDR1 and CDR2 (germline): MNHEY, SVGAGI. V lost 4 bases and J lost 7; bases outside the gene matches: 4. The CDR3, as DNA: TGTGCCAGCAGTTTTTCGACTAGCGGGAGGAATGAGCAGTTCTTC. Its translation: CASSFSTSGRNEQFF.

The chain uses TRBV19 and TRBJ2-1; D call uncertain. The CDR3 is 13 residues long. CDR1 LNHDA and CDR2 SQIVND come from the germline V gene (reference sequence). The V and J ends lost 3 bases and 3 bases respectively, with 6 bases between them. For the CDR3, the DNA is TGTGCCAGTAGTATTGTAGGCTACAATGAGCAGTTCTTC. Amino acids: CASSIVGYNEQFF.

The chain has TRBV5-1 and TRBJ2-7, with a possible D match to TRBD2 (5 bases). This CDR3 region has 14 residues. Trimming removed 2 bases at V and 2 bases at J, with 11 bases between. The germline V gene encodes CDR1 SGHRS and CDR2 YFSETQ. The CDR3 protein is CASSLYTGTYEQYF. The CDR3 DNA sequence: TGCGCCAGCAGCTTATACACCGGGACCTACGAGCAGTACTTC.

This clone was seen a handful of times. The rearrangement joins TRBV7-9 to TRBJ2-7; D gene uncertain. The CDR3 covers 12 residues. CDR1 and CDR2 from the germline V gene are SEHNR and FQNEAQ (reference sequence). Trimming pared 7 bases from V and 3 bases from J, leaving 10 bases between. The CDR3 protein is CASTPTDYEQYF. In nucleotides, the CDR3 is TGTGCCAGCACACCAACGGACTACGAGCAGTACTTC.